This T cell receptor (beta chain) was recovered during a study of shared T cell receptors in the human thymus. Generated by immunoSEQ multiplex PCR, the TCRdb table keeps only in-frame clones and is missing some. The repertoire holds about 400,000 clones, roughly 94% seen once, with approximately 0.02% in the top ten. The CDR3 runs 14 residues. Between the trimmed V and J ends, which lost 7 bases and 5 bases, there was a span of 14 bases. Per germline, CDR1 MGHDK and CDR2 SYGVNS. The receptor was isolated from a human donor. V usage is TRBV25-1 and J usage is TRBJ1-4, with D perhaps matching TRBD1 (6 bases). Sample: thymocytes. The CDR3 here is CASTRGQANEKLFF. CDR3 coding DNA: TGTGCCAGCACCAGGGGTCAGGCGAATGAAAAACTGTTTTTT.